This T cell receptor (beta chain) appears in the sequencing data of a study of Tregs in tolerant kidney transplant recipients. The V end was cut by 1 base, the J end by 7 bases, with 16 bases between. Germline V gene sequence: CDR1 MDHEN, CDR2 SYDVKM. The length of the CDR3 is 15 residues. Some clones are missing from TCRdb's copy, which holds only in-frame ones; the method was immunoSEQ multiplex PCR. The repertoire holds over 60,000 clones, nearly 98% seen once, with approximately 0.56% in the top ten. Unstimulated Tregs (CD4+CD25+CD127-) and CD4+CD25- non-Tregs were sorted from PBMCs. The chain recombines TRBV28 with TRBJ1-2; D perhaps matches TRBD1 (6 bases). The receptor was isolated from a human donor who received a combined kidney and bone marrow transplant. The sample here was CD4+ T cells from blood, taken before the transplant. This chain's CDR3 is CASSLFGGARGGYTF. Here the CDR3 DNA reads TGTGCCAGCAGTTTATTCGGGGGGGCGCGGGGTGGCTACACCTTC.